This entry describes one T cell receptor beta chain. Antigen unknown. This CDR3 contains 12 residues. CDR1 and CDR2 (germline): SEHNR, FQNEAQ (reference sequence). V lost 8 bases and J 1 base, leaving 7 bases between the germline ends. These data belong to a study of shared clonotypes between healthy human individuals. On the study more broadly: Each donor had three CD4 naive, three CD4 memory, two CD8 naive and one CD8 memory plate.

Original handling: Without quality scores, immunoSEQ junctional reads could not be filtered like full-length reads. The protocol was immunoSEQ multiplex PCR, while the TCRdb copy is restricted to in-frame clones and leaves out a portion. Clone size and the V and J calls come from that table; the DNA yielded D and trimming. Of roughly 810,000 clones listed, just over 95% are singletons. Study results and caveats: Larger estimated richness was generally recorded for naive subsets relative to memory subsets.

Naive CD8 isolation took CD45RO-negative cells positively selected for CCR7 and excluded terminally differentiated effector memory CD45RA+ cells. This clonotype was sampled from a man aged 30-40 years in good health. The chain combines TRBV7-9 with TRBJ2-3, with D possibly being TRBD1 (6 bases). Input material: naive CD8+ T cells sorted from blood. CDR3 nucleotide sequence: TGTGCCAGCGAGGGGGGCACAGATACGCAGTATTTT. This encodes CASEGGTDTQYF.